This TCR beta chain appears in the sequencing data of a study of T cells in Graves' hyperthyroidism and ophthalmopathy. Overall study: At initial diagnosis, before any treatment had begun, peripheral blood was obtained.

Study observations and caveats: It was a median approximately 7.1 months before onset that the model predicted ophthalmopathy.

Among ophthalmopathy patients, the Clinical Activity Score reached at least 3, the NOSPECS grade reached at least 4, and duration remained under 3 months. Out of approximately 9.9 ml of fresh peripheral blood came the PBMCs. This CDR3 has 13 residues. V was clipped by 4 bases and J by 7 bases, with 12 bases between them. The germline gives CDR1 KGHDR, CDR2 SFDVKD. This clonotype was counted at least ten times. Its antigen remains unidentified. The investigators amplified TCR beta CDR3 regions from RNA transcripts. In the first-round RT-PCR of the TCR CDR3, the HTBI primer set was used. TCRdb reprocessed the multiplex PCR reads with MiXCR, giving one entry per CDR3 protein. The sample lists over 350,000 distinct CDR3 sequences, approximately 17% occurring once.

This rearrangement joins TRBV24-1 to TRBJ1-2; D possibly corresponds to TRBD1 (6 bases). This TCR was sampled from a man aged 18-30 years with Graves' ophthalmopathy. Material: blood. This chain's CDR3 is CATSETTGAGYTF. CDR3 nucleotide sequence: TGTGCCACCAGTGAAACGACAGGCGCTGGCTACACCTTC.